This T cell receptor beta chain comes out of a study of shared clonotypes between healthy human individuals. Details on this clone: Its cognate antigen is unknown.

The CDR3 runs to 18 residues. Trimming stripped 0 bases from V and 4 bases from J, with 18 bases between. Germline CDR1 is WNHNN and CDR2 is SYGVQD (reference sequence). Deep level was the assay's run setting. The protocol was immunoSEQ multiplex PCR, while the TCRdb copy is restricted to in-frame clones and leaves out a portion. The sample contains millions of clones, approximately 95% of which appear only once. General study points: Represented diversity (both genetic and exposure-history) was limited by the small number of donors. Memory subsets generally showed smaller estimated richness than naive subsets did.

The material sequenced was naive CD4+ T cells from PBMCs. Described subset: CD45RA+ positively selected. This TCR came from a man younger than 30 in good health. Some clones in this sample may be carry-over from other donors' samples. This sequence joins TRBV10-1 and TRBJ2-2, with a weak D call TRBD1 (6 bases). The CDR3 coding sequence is TGCGCCAGCAGTGAGTCATTTTTATGGGACAAAGTCACCGGGGAGCTGTTTTTT. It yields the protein CASSESFLWDKVTGELFF.